This T cell receptor (beta chain) was documented in a study of immune evolution from preneoplasia to lung adenocarcinoma. Findings of the study overall: T cell clonality was higher in KRAS-mutant than EGFR-mutant or wild-type nodules.

The method was immunoSEQ multiplex PCR; TCRdb's version includes in-frame clones alone and lacks a portion of them. The table has about 7,400 clones, around 79% seen once; the top ten hold 7.5% to 9.5%. Premalignant or tumor cells were enriched by macro-dissection after pathologic assessment. Germline V gives CDR1 SGHDN, CDR2 FVKESK. The CDR3 is made up of 17 amino acids. Trimming stripped 5 bases from V and 4 bases from J, with 23 bases between. Details on this clone: Its specificity is unknown.

The specimen was FFPE minimally invasive lung adenocarcinoma tissue. The chain carries TRBV14 and TRBJ1-2; tentatively, D is TRBD1 (6 bases). This clonotype was obtained from a person aged 65 to 79 with lung adenocarcinoma. The CDR3 nucleotides read TGTGCCAGCAGCTCCCTATTGGATGGGGGCGTAGCCTATGGCTACACCTTC. It translates to CASSSLLDGGVAYGYTF.